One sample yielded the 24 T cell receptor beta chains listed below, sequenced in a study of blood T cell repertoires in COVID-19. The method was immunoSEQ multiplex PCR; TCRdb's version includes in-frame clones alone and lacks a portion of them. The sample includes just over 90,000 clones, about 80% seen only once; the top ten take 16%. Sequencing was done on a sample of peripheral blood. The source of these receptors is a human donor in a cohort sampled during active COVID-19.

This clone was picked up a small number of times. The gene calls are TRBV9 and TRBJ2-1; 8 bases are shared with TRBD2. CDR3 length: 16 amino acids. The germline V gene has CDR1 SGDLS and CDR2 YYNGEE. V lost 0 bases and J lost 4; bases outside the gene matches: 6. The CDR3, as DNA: TGTGCCAGCAGCGTAGCCGGACTAGCTACTTACAATGAGCAGTTCTTC. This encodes CASSVAGLATYNEQFF.

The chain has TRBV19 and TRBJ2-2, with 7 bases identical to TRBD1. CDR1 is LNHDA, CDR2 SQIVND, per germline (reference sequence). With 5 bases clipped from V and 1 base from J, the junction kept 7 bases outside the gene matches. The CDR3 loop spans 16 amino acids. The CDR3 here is CASSVQGTMNTGELFF. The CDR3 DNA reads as TGTGCCAGTAGTGTACAGGGGACAATGAACACCGGGGAGCTGTTTTTT.

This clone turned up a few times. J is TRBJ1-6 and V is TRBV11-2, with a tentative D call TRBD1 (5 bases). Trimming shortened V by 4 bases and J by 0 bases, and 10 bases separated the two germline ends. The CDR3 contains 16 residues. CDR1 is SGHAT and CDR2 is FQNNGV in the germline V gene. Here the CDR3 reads CASSSRRGSYNSPLHF. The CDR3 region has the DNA TGTGCCAGCAGCTCCCGGAGGGGCTCCTATAATTCACCCCTCCACTTT.

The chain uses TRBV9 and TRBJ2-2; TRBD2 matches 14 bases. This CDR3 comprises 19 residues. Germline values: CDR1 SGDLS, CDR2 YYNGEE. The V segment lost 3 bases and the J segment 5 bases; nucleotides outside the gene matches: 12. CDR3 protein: CASSDRSGTSGRRTGELFF. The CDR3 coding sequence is TGTGCCAGCAGCGACCGCTCCGGGACTAGCGGGAGACGTACCGGGGAGCTGTTTTTT.

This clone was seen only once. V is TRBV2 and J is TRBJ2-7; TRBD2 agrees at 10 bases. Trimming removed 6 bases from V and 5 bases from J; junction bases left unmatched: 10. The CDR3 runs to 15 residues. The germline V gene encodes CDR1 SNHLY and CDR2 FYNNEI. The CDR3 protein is CASRVASGSFHEQYF. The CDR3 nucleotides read TGTGCCAGCAGGGTAGCTAGCGGGAGTTTTCACGAGCAGTACTTC.

CDR3: CASSPSGLADTQYF. The CDR3 DNA sequence: TGTGCCAGCTCACCCTCTGGCTTGGCAGATACGCAGTATTTT. The V call is TRBV18, the J call TRBJ2-3, with unresolved D. This CDR3 spans 14 amino acids. CDR1 and CDR2 (germline): KGHSH, LQKENI. With 3 bases removed from V and 4 bases from J, the gap between germline ends came to 11 bases.

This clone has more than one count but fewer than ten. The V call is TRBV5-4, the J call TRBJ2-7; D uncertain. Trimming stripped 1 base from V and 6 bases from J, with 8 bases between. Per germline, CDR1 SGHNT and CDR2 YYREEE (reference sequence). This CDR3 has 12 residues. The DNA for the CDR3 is TGTGCCAGCAGCTTGCCCCGAGGCGAGCAGTACTTC. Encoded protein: CASSLPRGEQYF.

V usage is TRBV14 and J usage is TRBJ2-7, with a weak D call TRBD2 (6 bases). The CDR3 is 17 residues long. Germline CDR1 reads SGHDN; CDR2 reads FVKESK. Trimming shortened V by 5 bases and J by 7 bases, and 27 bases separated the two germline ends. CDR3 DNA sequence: TGTGCCAGCAGCTATTATTCGTCGGAGGGGCACTCGTGGGAGCAGTACTTC. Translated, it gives CASSYYSSEGHSWEQYF. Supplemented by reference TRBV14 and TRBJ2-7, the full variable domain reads EAGVTQFPSHSVIEKGQTVTLRCDPISGHDNLYWYRRVMGKEIKFLLHFVKESKQDESGMPNNRFLAERTGGTYSTLKVQPAELEDSGVYFCASSYYSSEGHSWEQYFGPGTRLTVT.

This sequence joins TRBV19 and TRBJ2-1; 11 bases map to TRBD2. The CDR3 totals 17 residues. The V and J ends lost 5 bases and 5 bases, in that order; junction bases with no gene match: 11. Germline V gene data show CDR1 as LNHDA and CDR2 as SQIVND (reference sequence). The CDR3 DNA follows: TGTGCCAGTAGTGCCCGACTAGCGGGATTAGGCGACAATGAGCAGTTCTTC. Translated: CASSARLAGLGDNEQFF. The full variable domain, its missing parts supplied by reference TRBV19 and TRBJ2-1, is DGGITQSPKYLFRKEGQNVTLSCEQNLNHDAMYWYRQDPGQGLRLIYYSQIVNDFQKGDIAEGYSVSREKKESFPLTVTSAQKNPTAFYLCASSARLAGLGDNEQFFGPGTRLTVL.

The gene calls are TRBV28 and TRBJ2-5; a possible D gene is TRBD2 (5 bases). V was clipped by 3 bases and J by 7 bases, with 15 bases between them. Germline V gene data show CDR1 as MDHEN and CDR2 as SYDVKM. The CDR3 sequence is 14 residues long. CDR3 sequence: CASSLGGGGVTQYF. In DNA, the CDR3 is TGTGCCAGCAGTTTGGGCGGAGGAGGAGTGACCCAGTACTTC.

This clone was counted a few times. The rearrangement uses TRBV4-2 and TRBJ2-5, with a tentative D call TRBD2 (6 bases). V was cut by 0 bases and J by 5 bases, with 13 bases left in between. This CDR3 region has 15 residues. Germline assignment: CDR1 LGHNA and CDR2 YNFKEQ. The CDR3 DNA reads TGTGCCAGCAGCCAAGATCGCGGGGCCCAGGAGACCCAGTACTTC. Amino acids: CASSQDRGAQETQYF.

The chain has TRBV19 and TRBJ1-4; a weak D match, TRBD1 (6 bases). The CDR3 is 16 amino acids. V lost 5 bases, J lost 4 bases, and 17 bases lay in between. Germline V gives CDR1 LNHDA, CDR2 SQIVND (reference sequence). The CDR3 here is CASSGIRTELNEKLFF. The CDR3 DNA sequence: TGTGCCAGTAGTGGTATCCGGACAGAACTTAATGAAAAACTGTTTTTT. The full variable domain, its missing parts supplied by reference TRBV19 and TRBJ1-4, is DGGITQSPKYLFRKEGQNVTLSCEQNLNHDAMYWYRQDPGQGLRLIYYSQIVNDFQKGDIAEGYSVSREKKESFPLTVTSAQKNPTAFYLCASSGIRTELNEKLFFGSGTQLSVL.

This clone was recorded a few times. Here the CDR3 reads CASSNGQGPGYEQYF. CDR3 in DNA: TGTGCCAGCAGCAATGGACAGGGGCCAGGCTACGAGCAGTACTTC. The chain combines TRBV7-2 with TRBJ2-7; 9 bases line up with TRBD1. Germline V CDR1 and CDR2: SGHTA, FQGNSA. The CDR3 runs to 15 residues. V shed 5 bases and J 3 bases; nucleotides not matched to a gene: 8. Together with reference TRBV7-2 and TRBJ2-7, the CDR3 gives the full variable domain: GAGVSQSPSNKVTEKGKDVELRCDPISGHTALYWYRQSLGQGLEFLIYFQGNSAPDKSGLPSDRFSAERTGGSVSTLTIQRTQQEDSAVYLCASSNGQGPGYEQYFGPGTRLTVT.

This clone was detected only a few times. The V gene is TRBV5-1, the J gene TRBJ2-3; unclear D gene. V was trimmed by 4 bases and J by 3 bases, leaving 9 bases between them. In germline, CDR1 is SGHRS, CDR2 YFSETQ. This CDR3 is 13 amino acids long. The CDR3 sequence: CASSTVRTDTQYF. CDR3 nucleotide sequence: TGCGCCAGCAGCACAGTAAGAACAGATACGCAGTATTTT.

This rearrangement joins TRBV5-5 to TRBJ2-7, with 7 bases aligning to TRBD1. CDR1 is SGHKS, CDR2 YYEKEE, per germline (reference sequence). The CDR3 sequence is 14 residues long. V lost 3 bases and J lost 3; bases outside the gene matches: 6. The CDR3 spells CASSSGQRNYEQYF. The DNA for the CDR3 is TGTGCCAGCAGCTCGGGACAGCGGAACTACGAGCAGTACTTC.

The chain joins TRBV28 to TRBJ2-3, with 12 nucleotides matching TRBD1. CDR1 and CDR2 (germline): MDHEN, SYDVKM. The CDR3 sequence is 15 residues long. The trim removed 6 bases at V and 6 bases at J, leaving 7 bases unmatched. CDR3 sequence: CASSTRDRGRDTQYF. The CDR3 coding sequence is TGTGCCAGCAGCACTAGGGACAGGGGGCGCGATACGCAGTATTTT.

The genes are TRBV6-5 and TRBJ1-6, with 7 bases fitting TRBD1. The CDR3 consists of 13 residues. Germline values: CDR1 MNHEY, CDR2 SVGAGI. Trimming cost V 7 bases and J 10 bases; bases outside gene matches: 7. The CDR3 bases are TGTGCCAGCAACTTCAGGGGGGAATCACCCCTCCACTTT. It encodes CASNFRGESPLHF.

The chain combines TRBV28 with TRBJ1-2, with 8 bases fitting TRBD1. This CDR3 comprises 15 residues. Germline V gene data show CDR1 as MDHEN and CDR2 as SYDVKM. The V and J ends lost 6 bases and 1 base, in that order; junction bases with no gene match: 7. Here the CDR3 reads CASSSAGGRNYGYTF. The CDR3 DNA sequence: TGTGCCAGCAGCTCCGCAGGGGGCCGTAACTATGGCTACACCTTC.

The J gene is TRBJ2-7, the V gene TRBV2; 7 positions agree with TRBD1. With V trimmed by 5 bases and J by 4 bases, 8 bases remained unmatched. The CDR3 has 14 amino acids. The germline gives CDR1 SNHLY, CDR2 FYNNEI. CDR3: CASSYDRVPYEQYF. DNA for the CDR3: TGTGCCAGCAGTTACGACAGGGTGCCGTACGAGCAGTACTTC.

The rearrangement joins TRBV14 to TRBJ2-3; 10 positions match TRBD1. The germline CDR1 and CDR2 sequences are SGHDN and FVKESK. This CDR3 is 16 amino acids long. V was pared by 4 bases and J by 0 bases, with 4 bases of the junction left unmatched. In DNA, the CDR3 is TGTGCCAGCAGCCGACAGGGGGCTATTAGCACAGATACGCAGTATTTT. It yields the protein CASSRQGAISTDTQYF.

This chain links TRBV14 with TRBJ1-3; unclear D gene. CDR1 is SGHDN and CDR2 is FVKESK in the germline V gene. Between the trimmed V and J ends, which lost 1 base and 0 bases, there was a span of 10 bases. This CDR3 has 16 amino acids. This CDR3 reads CASSQVSLASGNTIYF. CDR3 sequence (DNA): TGTGCCAGCAGCCAAGTCTCCTTGGCCTCTGGAAACACCATATATTTT.

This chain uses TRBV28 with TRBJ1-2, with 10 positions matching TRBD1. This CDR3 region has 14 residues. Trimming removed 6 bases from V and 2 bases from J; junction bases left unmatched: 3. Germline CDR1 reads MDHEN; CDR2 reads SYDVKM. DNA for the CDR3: TGTGCCAGCAGAGAGACAGGGGGCAACTATGGCTACACCTTC. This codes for CASRETGGNYGYTF.

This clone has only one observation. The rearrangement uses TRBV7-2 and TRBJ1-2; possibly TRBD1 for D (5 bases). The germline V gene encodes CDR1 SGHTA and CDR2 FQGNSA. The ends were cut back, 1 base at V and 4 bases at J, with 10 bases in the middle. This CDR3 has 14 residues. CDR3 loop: CASSLEPGLYGYTF. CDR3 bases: TGTGCCAGCAGCTTAGAGCCAGGGCTCTATGGCTACACCTTC.

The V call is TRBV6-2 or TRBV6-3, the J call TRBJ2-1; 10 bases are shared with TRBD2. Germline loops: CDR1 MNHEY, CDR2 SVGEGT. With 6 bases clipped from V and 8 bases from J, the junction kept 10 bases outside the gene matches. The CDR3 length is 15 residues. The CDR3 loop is CASSPASGRPHEQFF. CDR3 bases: TGTGCCAGCAGCCCCGCTAGCGGGAGACCCCATGAGCAGTTCTTC.